These 22 T cell receptor beta chains came from one sample sequenced in a study of CD8 T cells in Susac syndrome (dated by TCRdb to between 2019 and 2020). Library prep was done by the immunoSEQ multiplex PCR assay. RNA was extracted using the RNeasy kit, and roughly 0.5 to 1 ug of the RNA was reverse transcribed with random hexamers. Using fastp at Q25 and MiXCR, TCRdb reprocessed the public reads and kept productive beta chains. All rows with the same CDR3 protein become a single entry with the most common DNA and genes. The sample has about 200,000 distinct CDR3 sequences on record, roughly 90% of them singletons. The ten largest clonotypes hold over 0.1% of the sample. Material: CD8+ T cells from PBMCs. The receptors were sampled from a human donor with multiple sclerosis.

V and J are TRBV30 and TRBJ2-1, with TRBD2 identical over 7 bases. The CDR3 contains 13 residues. Looked up from germline, CDR1 is GTSNPN and CDR2 is SVGIG (reference sequence). Unmatched junction bases numbered 1, after V lost 0 bases and J lost 5 bases. CDR3 protein: CAWSVLADNEQFF. CDR3 bases: TGTGCCTGGAGTGTTCTAGCGGACAATGAGCAGTTCTTC.

The chain employs TRBV11-2 and TRBJ2-4, with D unclear. The CDR3 loop spans 15 amino acids. Germline V gene lookup returns CDR1 SGHAT and CDR2 FQNNGV. The V gene lost 0 bases and the J gene lost 0 bases, with 6 bases spanning the gap. CDR3 DNA: TGTGCCAGCAGCTTAGAATTTCTAGCCAAAAACATTCAGTACTTC. Translated, it gives CASSLEFLAKNIQYF.

The chain links TRBV29-1 to TRBJ2-3; 8 nucleotides line up with TRBD1. CDR3 length: 15 residues. CDR1 and CDR2 from the germline V gene are SQVTM and ANQGSEA. V lost 5 bases, J lost 0 bases, and 7 bases stayed unmatched. CDR3 sequence: CSVYGDRRSTDTQYF. DNA of the CDR3: TGCAGCGTTTACGGGGACAGGCGGAGCACAGATACGCAGTATTTT.

V usage is TRBV29-1 and J usage is TRBJ2-3; D may be TRBD2 (5 bases). CDR1 and CDR2 (germline): SQVTM, ANQGSEA. The ends were cut back, 1 base at V and 0 bases at J, with 11 bases in the middle. The CDR3 consists of 15 residues. CDR3 residues: CSVEGTGGSTDTQYF. CDR3 DNA sequence: TGCAGCGTTGAAGGCACGGGCGGGAGCACAGATACGCAGTATTTT.

The rearrangement joins TRBV4-1 to TRBJ1-5; 7 bases line up with TRBD1. The CDR3 extends over 17 amino acids. The junction had 17 bases not matched to a gene; V was cut back by 1 base and J by 11 bases. Germline CDR1 and CDR2: MGHRA and YSYEKL. CDR3 DNA: TGCGCCAGCAGCCAAGCCCCTGTGACAGGGCTGGAGAGGGCCCAGCATTTT. Residues: CASSQAPVTGLERAQHF.

The chain recombines TRBV6-5 with TRBJ1-1; 7 bases are a match to TRBD1. After removal of 6 bases from V and 7 bases from J, the junction contained 14 bases not matched to a gene. Germline loops: CDR1 MNHEY, CDR2 SVGAGI. This CDR3 has 15 residues. CDR3 bases: TGTGCCAGCAGCCTAAGCTACGACAGGGAGCTTGAAGCTTTCTTT. It encodes CASSLSYDRELEAFF.

The J gene is TRBJ2-2, the V gene TRBV28; D might be TRBD2 (6 bases). The germline V and J ends were trimmed by 3 bases and 5 bases, with 22 bases remaining between them. CDR1 is MDHEN, CDR2 SYDVKM, per germline. The CDR3 contains 18 residues. The CDR3 sequence is CASSFPGSGDFTTGELFF. The CDR3, as DNA: TGTGCCAGCAGTTTCCCCGGCTCCGGGGACTTTACGACCGGGGAGCTGTTTTTT.

CDR3 amino acids: CASSPHWDRLYGYTF. DNA for the CDR3: TGTGCCAGCAGTCCACACTGGGACAGGCTTTATGGCTACACCTTC. The chain has TRBV12-3 or TRBV12-4 and TRBJ1-2; 8 bases fit TRBD1. The CDR3 totals 15 residues. J was trimmed by 5 bases and V by 5 bases; bases with no gene match: 10.

This chain links TRBV14 with TRBJ1-2, with D maybe TRBD1 (5 bases). With 1 base removed from V and 6 bases from J, the gap between germline ends came to 9 bases. CDR3 size: 13 residues. From germline, CDR1 is SGHDN and CDR2 FVKESK. The CDR3 sequence is CASSQVGENGYTF. As DNA, the CDR3 is TGTGCCAGCAGCCAAGTAGGGGAGAATGGCTACACCTTC.

This chain joins TRBV3-1 and TRBJ2-1; D remains unclear. This CDR3 region has 17 residues. Trimming pared 5 bases from V and 4 bases from J, leaving 21 bases between. Per germline, CDR1 LGHDT and CDR2 YNNKEL (reference sequence). Here the CDR3 DNA reads TGTGCCAGCAGCGGTAATTCGGACCCTTCTGATTACAATGAGCAGTTCTTC. The encoded protein is CASSGNSDPSDYNEQFF.

The J gene is TRBJ1-1, the V gene TRBV29-1, with D hard to call. Germline V gene sequence: CDR1 SQVTM, CDR2 ANQGSEA. Trimming pared 4 bases from V and 3 bases from J, leaving 12 bases between. The CDR3 totals 13 residues. CDR3 sequence reads: CSVGADRHTEAFF. In DNA form, the CDR3 reads TGCAGCGTTGGGGCAGACCGTCACACTGAAGCTTTCTTT. The whole variable domain, remainder taken from reference TRBV29-1 and TRBJ1-1, is SAVISQKPSRDICQRGTSLTIQCQVDSQVTMMFWYRQQPGQSLTLIATANQGSEATYESGFVIDKFPISRPNLTFSTLTVSNMSPEDSSIYLCSVGADRHTEAFFGQGTRLTVV.

The chain is built from TRBV28 and TRBJ1-2; TRBD1 is a possible D gene (5 bases). Deletions cut 7 bases from V and 6 bases from J, with 15 bases between. This CDR3 spans 13 amino acids. From germline, CDR1 is MDHEN and CDR2 SYDVKM. The CDR3 bases are TGTGCCAGCACACTATCGGCGGGGGATGGCTACACCTTC. It specifies CASTLSAGDGYTF.

The chain has TRBV4-3 and TRBJ2-2, with D uncertain. Germline CDR1 is LGHNA and CDR2 is YSLEER. V was trimmed by 5 bases and J by 0 bases, leaving 10 bases between them. This CDR3 has 15 amino acids. Written as DNA, the CDR3 is TGCGCCAGCAGCTTCGGTACCTCGAACACCGGGGAGCTGTTTTTT. Residues: CASSFGTSNTGELFF.

The rearrangement uses TRBV3-1 and TRBJ2-1, with 12 bases that match TRBD2. The CDR3 sequence is 12 residues long. CDR1 and CDR2 from the germline V gene are LGHDT and YNNKEL (reference sequence). With 5 bases clipped from V and 10 bases from J, the junction kept 0 bases outside the gene matches. The chain's CDR3 is CASSGLAGEQFF. The CDR3 nucleotides are TGTGCCAGCAGCGGACTAGCGGGAGAGCAGTTCTTC.

The chain has TRBV30 and TRBJ1-1; no reliable D call. The CDR3 is made up of 10 amino acids. Per germline, CDR1 GTSNPN and CDR2 SVGIG (reference sequence). The V end lost 7 bases, the J end lost 6 bases, and 9 bases lay between the germline ends. The CDR3 bases are TGTGCCTCCTCCCAGTCTGAAGCTTTCTTT. Residues: CASSQSEAFF.

The chain couples TRBV6-6 to TRBJ1-1; D gene ambiguous. CDR3 length equals 12 residues. CDR1 MNHNY and CDR2 SVGAGI come from the germline V gene (reference sequence). The germline V and J ends were trimmed by 4 bases and 4 bases, with 7 bases remaining between them. DNA for the CDR3: TGTGCCAGCAGTTGGGTGGGCACTGAAGCTTTCTTT. It specifies CASSWVGTEAFF.

This chain uses TRBV6-2 or TRBV6-3 with TRBJ2-5; a possible D gene is TRBD2 (6 bases). The V end lost 2 bases, the J end lost 4 bases, and 17 bases lay between the germline ends. The CDR3 length is 16 residues. Germline CDR1 MNHEY, CDR2 SVGEGT. Written as DNA, the CDR3 is TGTGCCAGCAGTTACGACCCCCGGCGGGATGCAGAGACCCAGTACTTC. Translated, it gives CASSYDPRRDAETQYF.

V is TRBV29-1 and J is TRBJ2-1, with 8 bases fitting TRBD1. With V trimmed by 0 bases and J by 4 bases, 11 bases remained unmatched. This CDR3 is 17 amino acids long. CDR1 and CDR2 (germline): SQVTM, ANQGSEA. CDR3 amino acids: CSVEDRIRQGRYNEQFF. CDR3 nucleotide sequence: TGCAGCGTTGAAGATCGAATTCGACAGGGGCGATACAATGAGCAGTTCTTC.

V usage is TRBV6-1 and J usage is TRBJ1-5, with D possibly TRBD1 on 5 matching bases. CDR1 MNHNS and CDR2 SASEGT come from the germline V gene. The CDR3 consists of 13 residues. Trimming removed 1 base from V and 8 bases from J, with 9 bases in between. This CDR3 is CASSEGTKEPQHF. The DNA of the CDR3 is TGTGCCAGCAGTGAAGGGACAAAGGAGCCCCAGCATTTT.

The chain has TRBV14 and TRBJ1-1, with D possibly TRBD1 on 5 matching bases. The CDR3 covers 13 residues. V was cut by 1 base and J by 12 bases, with 15 bases left in between. The germline V gene encodes CDR1 SGHDN and CDR2 FVKESK. CDR3 nucleotide sequence: TGTGCCAGCAGCCAAGGGGGAGGGGTGGAGACTTTCTTT. Protein product: CASSQGGGVETFF. The whole variable domain, remainder taken from reference TRBV14 and TRBJ1-1, is EAGVTQFPSHSVIEKGQTVTLRCDPISGHDNLYWYRRVMGKEIKFLLHFVKESKQDESGMPNNRFLAERTGGTYSTLKVQPAELEDSGVYFCASSQGGGVETFFGQGTRLTVV.

This clonotype turned up a few times. The V and J genes are TRBV19 and TRBJ1-1; D uncertain. Looked up from germline, CDR1 is LNHDA and CDR2 is SQIVND (reference sequence). V dropped 3 bases and J dropped 2 bases, with 7 bases sitting between them. The CDR3 totals 13 residues. The CDR3 loop is CASSIGGNTEAFF. CDR3 DNA: TGTGCCAGTAGTATTGGCGGAAACACTGAAGCTTTCTTT.

This rearrangement joins TRBV7-9 to TRBJ1-2; D call uncertain. CDR1 and CDR2 (germline): SEHNR, FQNEAQ (reference sequence). There are 13 residues in the CDR3. Between the trimmed V and J ends, which lost 4 bases and 6 bases, there was a span of 12 bases. The CDR3 nucleotides read TGTGCCAGCAGCTCACCTTTTCAGAATGGCTACACCTTC. It is translated as CASSSPFQNGYTF.